The rows below give T cell receptor beta chains drawn from one sample of a study of shared clonotypes between healthy human individuals. Repertoires were generated with immunoSEQ multiplex PCR, while TCRdb's copy carries only in-frame clones and drops some. The data hold about 600,000 clones, with around 97% observed a single time. The specimen sequenced was naive CD4+ T cells sorted from blood. All receptors come from a woman in her 30s in good health. The CDR3 runs from the conserved cysteine through the conserved F or W. D genes are given only for firm matches.

j_gene,v_gene,d_gene,CDR3aa,CDR3nt
TRBJ1-2,TRBV7-2,TRBD1,CASSLAPGQGWITF,TGTGCCAGCAGCTTAGCACCGGGACAGGGATGGATCACCTTC
TRBJ1-1,TRBV7-9,TRBD1,CASSFVTGDTEAFF,TGTGCCAGCAGCTTTGTGACAGGGGATACTGAAGCTTTCTTT
TRBJ2-4,TRBV28,.,CASSFRSWHRVGLAKNIQYF,TGTGCCAGCAGTTTTAGAAGTTGGCACAGGGTCGGGCTAGCCAAAAACATTCAGTACTTC
TRBJ2-1,TRBV6-5,TRBD2,CASSGTSAGEDEQFF,TGTGCCAGCAGCGGGACTAGCGCGGGAGAGGATGAGCAGTTCTTC
TRBJ2-1,TRBV5-1,.,CASSLDSRGLEQFF,TGCGCCAGCAGCTTGGACTCCCGGGGGTTGGAGCAGTTCTTC
TRBJ2-7,TRBV13,.,CASSLGGFTSSYEQYF,TGTGCCAGCAGCTTAGGAGGGTTTACAAGTTCCTACGAGCAGTACTTC
TRBJ2-1,TRBV11-1,.,CASSLRQGLYNNEQFF,TGTGCCAGCAGCTTAAGGCAGGGACTCTACAACAATGAGCAGTTCTTC
TRBJ1-1,TRBV5-1,.,CASSRNPGHENTEAFF,TGCGCCAGCAGCAGAAACCCGGGACATGAGAACACTGAAGCTTTCTTT
TRBJ2-3,TRBV11-2,.,CASSHGWDDTQYF,TGTGCCAGCAGCCATGGATGGGACGATACGCAGTATTTT
TRBJ1-2,TRBV7-3,.,CASSLHGWDGYTF,TGTGCCAGCAGCTTACATGGATGGGATGGCTACACCTTC
TRBJ1-1,TRBV10-3,TRBD1,CAIRPGTGNTEAFF,TGTGCCATTCGACCCGGGACAGGCAACACTGAAGCTTTCTTT
TRBJ2-7,TRBV25-1,.,CASSREGSYHEQYF,TGTGCCAGCTCAAGAGAGGGGAGCTACCACGAGCAGTACTTC
TRBJ2-7,TRBV9,.,CASSVRQVTAYEQYF,TGTGCCAGCAGCGTAAGACAGGTTACGGCCTACGAGCAGTACTTC
TRBJ1-3,TRBV2,.,CASSAIDSGNTIYF,TGTGCCAGCAGTGCAATAGACAGCGGAAACACCATATATTTT
TRBJ2-1,TRBV7-3,.,CASSSTTGEQFF,TGTGCCAGCAGCTCTACTACAGGCGAGCAGTTCTTC
TRBJ2-1,TRBV27,TRBD1,CASSLTRDRVYLDGIYNEQFF,TGTGCCAGCAGTTTAACTAGGGACAGGGTTTATCTGGACGGGATTTACAATGAGCAGTTCTTC